The sequence of this TCR beta chain was determined in a study of spatial heterogeneity in lung cancer. Study observations and caveats: Ubiquitous nonsynonymous mutations were tracked by counts of ubiquitous expanded TCRs, and regional ones by counts of regional expanded TCRs. Tracking of tumor mutation counts was seen in expanded intratumoral alpha and beta TCR counts.

About this clonotype: What it binds is unknown.

Every TCR cDNA molecule carried a tag that served as a unique molecular identifier. TCRdb re-called the 5' RACE reads with MiXCR, one entry per CDR3 protein. The table records about 9,800 distinct CDR3 sequences, 8% to 9.5% of them present only once. The time point denotes: sample taken at primary tumor resection. From tumor, nontumor lung or frozen PBMC, whole RNA was taken unsorted for sequencing. The V segment lost 3 bases and the J segment 5 bases; nucleotides outside the gene matches: 6. The CDR3 is 15 amino acids. The germline V gene encodes CDR1 SGHRS and CDR2 YFSETQ. This receptor was identified in a female donor with early-stage non-small cell lung cancer. The chain uses TRBV5-1 and TRBJ2-5; 11 bases fit TRBD1. The specimen comprised lung tumor tissue, sampled at surgery. CDR3 region: CASSYGTGGSETQYF. In nucleotides, the CDR3 is TGCGCCAGCAGCTACGGGACAGGGGGTTCCGAGACCCAGTACTTC.